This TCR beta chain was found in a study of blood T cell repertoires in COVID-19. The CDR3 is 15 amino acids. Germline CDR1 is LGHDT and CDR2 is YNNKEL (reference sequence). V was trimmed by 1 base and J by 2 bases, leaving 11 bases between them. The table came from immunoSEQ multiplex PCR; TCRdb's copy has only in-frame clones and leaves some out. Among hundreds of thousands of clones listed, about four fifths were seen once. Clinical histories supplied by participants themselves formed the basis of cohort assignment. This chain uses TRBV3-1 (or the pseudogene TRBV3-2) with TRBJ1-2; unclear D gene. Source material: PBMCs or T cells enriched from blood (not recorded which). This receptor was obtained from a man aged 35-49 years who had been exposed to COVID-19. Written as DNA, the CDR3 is TGTGCCAGCAGCCAAGTTTTATTAGCGAACTATGGCTACACCTTC. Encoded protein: CASSQVLLANYGYTF.